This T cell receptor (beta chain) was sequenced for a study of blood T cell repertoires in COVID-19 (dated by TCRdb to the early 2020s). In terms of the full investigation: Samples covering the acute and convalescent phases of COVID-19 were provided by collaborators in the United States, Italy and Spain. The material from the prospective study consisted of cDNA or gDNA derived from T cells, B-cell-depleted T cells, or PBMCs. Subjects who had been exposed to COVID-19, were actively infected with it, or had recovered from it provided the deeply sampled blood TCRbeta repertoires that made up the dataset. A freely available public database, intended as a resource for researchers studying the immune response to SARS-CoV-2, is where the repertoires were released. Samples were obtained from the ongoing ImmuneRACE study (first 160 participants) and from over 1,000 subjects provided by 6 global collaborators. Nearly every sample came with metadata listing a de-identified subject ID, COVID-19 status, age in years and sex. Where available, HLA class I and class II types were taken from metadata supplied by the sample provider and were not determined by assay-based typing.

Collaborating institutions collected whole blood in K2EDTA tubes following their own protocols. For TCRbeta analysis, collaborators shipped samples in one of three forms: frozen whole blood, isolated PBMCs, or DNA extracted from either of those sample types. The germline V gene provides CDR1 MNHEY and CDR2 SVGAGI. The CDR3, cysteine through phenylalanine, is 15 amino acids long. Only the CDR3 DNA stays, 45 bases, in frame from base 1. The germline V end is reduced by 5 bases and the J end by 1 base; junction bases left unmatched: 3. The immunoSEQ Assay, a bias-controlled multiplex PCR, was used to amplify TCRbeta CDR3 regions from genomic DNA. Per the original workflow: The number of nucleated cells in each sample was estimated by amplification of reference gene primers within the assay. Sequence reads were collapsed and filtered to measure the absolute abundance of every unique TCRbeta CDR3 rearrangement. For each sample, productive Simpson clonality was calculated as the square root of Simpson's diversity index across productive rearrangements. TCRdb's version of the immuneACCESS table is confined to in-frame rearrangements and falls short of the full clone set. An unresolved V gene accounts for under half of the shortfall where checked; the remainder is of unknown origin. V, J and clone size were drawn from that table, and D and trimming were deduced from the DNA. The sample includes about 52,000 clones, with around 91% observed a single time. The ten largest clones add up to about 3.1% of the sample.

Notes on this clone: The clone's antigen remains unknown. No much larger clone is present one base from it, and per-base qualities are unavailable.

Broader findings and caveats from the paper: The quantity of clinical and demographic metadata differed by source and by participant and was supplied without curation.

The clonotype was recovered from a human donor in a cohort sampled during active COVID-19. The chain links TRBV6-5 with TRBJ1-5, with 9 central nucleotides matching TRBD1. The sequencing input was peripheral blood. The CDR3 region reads CASSMDRGSNQPQHF. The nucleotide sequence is TGTGCCAGCAGTATGGACAGGGGAAGCAATCAGCCCCAGCATTTT.